The rows below give T cell receptor beta chains drawn from one sample of a study of cytomegalovirus exposure and HLA in healthy donors. Clones were read by immunoSEQ multiplex PCR, and TCRdb kept only the in-frame ones, dropping some. The sample shows approximately 220,000 clones, approximately 80% of them seen only once. Sequencing was done on a sample of PBMCs. The receptor set was obtained from a woman aged 25 to 45 in good health and CMV-seropositive. Both conserved end residues are part of each CDR3. D genes are given only for firm matches. Not every row has a clone size; where given, it reads once, few, many or a size class.

>TRBV29-1|TRBD2|.|TRBJ2-7
CSVEDPSGAEGSYEQYF
TGCAGCGTTGAAGATCCAAGCGGGGCCGAGGGGTCCTACGAGCAGTACTTC
>TRBV4-1|.|.|TRBJ2-3
CASSQADREGTQYF
TGCGCCAGCAGCCAGGCAGACAGGGAGGGGACGCAGTATTTT
>TRBV6-1|.|.|TRBJ1-1
CASSDRGMNTEAFF
TGTGCCAGCAGTGACAGGGGCATGAACACTGAAGCTTTCTTT
>TRBV11-2|.|.|TRBJ2-1
CASSLLAIYNEQFF
TGTGCCAGCAGCTTATTAGCGATCTACAATGAGCAGTTCTTC
>TRBV4-2|.|few|TRBJ1-3
CASSHEAGNGGNTIYF
TGTGCCAGCAGCCACGAAGCAGGGAACGGTGGAAACACCATATATTTT
>TRBV28|.|.|TRBJ1-4
CASSHQPYEEKLFF
TGTGCCAGCAGTCATCAACCATACGAGGAAAAACTGTTTTTT
>TRBV27|.|.|TRBJ2-7
CASSFARGLYEQYF
TGTGCCAGCAGTTTCGCCCGGGGGTTATACGAGCAGTACTTC
>TRBV5-6|.|.|TRBJ2-3
CASSRGGPSTDTQYF
TGTGCCAGCAGCCGAGGCGGGCCGTCCACAGATACGCAGTATTTT
>TRBV7-6|.|.|TRBJ2-2
CASSLGGAGGTGELFF
TGTGCCAGCAGCTTAGGAGGGGCTGGGGGTACCGGGGAGCTGTTTTTT
>TRBV5-1|TRBD2|.|TRBJ2-1
CASRRGTSGRPGYNEQFF
TGCGCCAGCAGACGCGGGACTAGCGGGAGACCTGGGTACAATGAGCAGTTCTTC
>TRBV12-5|.|few|TRBJ2-7
CASGLVVGQGGYEQYF
TGTGCTAGTGGTTTGGTGGTCGGGCAGGGCGGTTACGAGCAGTACTTC
>TRBV6-6|TRBD1|once|TRBJ2-7
CASRPQGADEQYF
TGTGCCAGCAGACCGCAGGGGGCGGACGAGCAGTACTTC
>TRBV4-2|.|.|TRBJ2-4
CASSQDGEELAKNIQYF
TGTGCCAGCAGCCAAGATGGGGAGGAGCTAGCCAAAAACATTCAGTACTTC
>TRBV28|.|.|TRBJ2-7
CATQTGSYEQYF
TGTGCCACCCAGACTGGGTCCTACGAGCAGTACTTC
>TRBV5-6|.|.|TRBJ1-1
CASSLFTEAFF
TGTGCCAGCAGCTTGTTCACTGAAGCTTTCTTT
>TRBV6-5|.|once|TRBJ2-1
CASSYSNEQFF
TGTGCCAGCAGTTACTCGAATGAGCAGTTCTTC
>TRBV18|.|.|TRBJ2-1
CASSPKGNPGGNEQFF
TGTGCCAGCTCACCAAAGGGGAACCCCGGGGGAAATGAGCAGTTCTTC
>TRBV4-3|.|.|TRBJ1-2
CASSQVPANYGYTF
TGCGCCAGCAGCCAAGTTCCGGCTAACTATGGCTACACCTTC
>TRBV15|.|.|TRBJ1-1
CATSREGGFTEAFF
TGTGCCACCAGCAGAGAAGGAGGGTTCACTGAAGCTTTCTTT
>TRBV5-4|.|.|TRBJ2-3
CASSLMGTDTQYF
TGTGCCAGCAGCTTAATGGGCACAGATACGCAGTATTTT
>TRBV4-2|.|.|TRBJ2-1
CASSQGVEQFF
TGTGCCAGCAGCCAAGGTGTTGAGCAGTTCTTC
>TRBV7-9|.|.|TRBJ2-5
CASSLRAGETQYF
TGTGCCAGCAGCTTAAGGGCAGGGGAGACCCAGTACTTC
>TRBV6-5|.|.|TRBJ2-1
CASRTGPPASVQFF
TGTGCCAGCAGAACCGGCCCCCCAGCTAGTGTGCAGTTCTTC
>TRBV13|.|.|TRBJ2-1
CASSQTLQGLNEQFF
TGTGCCAGCAGCCAAACACTACAGGGTCTCAATGAGCAGTTCTTC
>TRBV5-4|TRBD2|.|TRBJ2-1
CASSFREAYNEQFF
TGTGCCAGCAGCTTCCGGGAGGCTTACAATGAGCAGTTCTTC
>TRBV5-4|.|.|TRBJ1-1
CASSLAPPRTEAFF
TGTGCCAGCAGCTTGGCTCCCCCCAGGACTGAAGCTTTCTTT
>TRBV4-3|.|.|TRBJ1-1
CASSQDEGQNTEAFF
TGCGCCAGCAGCCAAGATGAAGGGCAGAACACTGAAGCTTTCTTT
>TRBV30|TRBD1|.|TRBJ2-1
CASRRGHEQFF
TGTGCCTCACGTAGGGGGCACGAGCAGTTCTTC
>TRBV7-9|TRBD2|.|TRBJ2-1
CASSLDSGSIEQFF
TGTGCCAGCAGCTTAGACAGCGGGAGCATTGAGCAGTTCTTC
>TRBV29-1|.|once|TRBJ2-5
CSVASSSETQYF
TGCAGCGTCGCCTCTAGCTCCGAGACCCAGTACTTC
>TRBV2|.|.|TRBJ1-2
CASRPGRYGYTF
TGTGCCAGCAGGCCGGGGCGCTATGGCTACACCTTC